This T cell receptor (beta chain) was retrieved from a study of PD-1 blockade in classical Hodgkin lymphoma. Assay used: immunoSEQ multiplex PCR; TCRdb lists only in-frame clones, some missing. The sample yields 25,000 or so clones, about two thirds seen once. The CDR3 covers 13 residues. From germline, CDR1 is SQVTM and CDR2 ANQGSEA. V shed 6 bases and J shed 9 bases, with 19 bases lying between them. A word on this clone: Its specificity is unknown.

Study-wide results and limits: Exclusion was applied to patients who started nivolumab under 1 year after ASCT. A reduction in baseline TCR diversity was reportedly seen in newly diagnosed patients relative to healthy donors. Patients who responded completely had about the same baseline diversity as newly diagnosed patients. In CD4+ cells, TCR diversity went up significantly by C4D1, but in CD8+ cells it did not.

Brentuximab vedotin exposure varied among the patients, all of whom had relapsed after autologous stem cell transplantation. This chain uses TRBV29-1 with TRBJ2-3; unclear D gene. This receptor was obtained from a human donor with classical Hodgkin lymphoma. This specimen was peripheral blood mononuclear cells (PBMCs), taken at baseline. CDR3 protein: CSVDLSRWETQYF. The CDR3 DNA sequence: TGCAGCGTGGACCTCAGTCGATGGGAAACGCAGTATTTT.